Listed below are T cell receptor beta chains from one sample, sequenced in a study of shared clonotypes between healthy human individuals. The assay was immunoSEQ multiplex PCR, and TCRdb's table has in-frame clones only and misses some. The sample has 2 million or so clones; 90% to 95% are singletons. Material: naive CD4+ T cells sorted from blood. The receptors stem from a man in his late teens or twenties in good health. Each CDR3 is given with its conserved first and last residue. Each record gives: D gene, clone size, J gene, V gene, CDR3 protein, CDR3 DNA. A D gene is named only where the DNA matches it firmly. Where a row states a size, it is once, few, many or the class of an expanded clone; other rows omit it.

>TRBD1|.|TRBJ2-7|TRBV5-4
CASRYRQGNEQYF
TGTGCCAGCAGATACCGACAGGGGAACGAGCAGTACTTC
>.|once|TRBJ1-2|TRBV6-5
CASRTPGGGYTF
TGTGCCAGTCGTACCCCGGGGGGGGGCTACACCTTC
>.|.|TRBJ1-2|TRBV4-1
CASSPRPETVANYGYTF
TGCGCCAGCAGCCCCCGCCCCGAGACGGTCGCTAACTATGGCTACACCTTC
>.|.|TRBJ2-5|TRBV20-1
CSARKVETQYF
TGCAGTGCTAGAAAGGTTGAGACCCAGTACTTC
>.|.|TRBJ2-7|TRBV5-1
CASSPGGLDEQYF
TGCGCCAGCAGCCCCGGAGGACTCGACGAGCAGTACTTC
>.|.|TRBJ1-1|TRBV29-1
CSVTSTMNTEAFF
TGCAGCGTCACCAGTACCATGAACACTGAAGCTTTCTTT
>.|.|TRBJ2-1|TRBV30
CAWSRGTGAYNEQFF
TGTGCCTGGAGTCGGGGGACGGGGGCTTACAATGAGCAGTTCTTC
>.|.|TRBJ1-1|TRBV10-3
CAISDRGDTEAFF
TGTGCCATCAGTGACAGGGGCGACACTGAAGCTTTCTTT
>.|few|TRBJ2-7|TRBV10-3
CAISDSYEQYF
TGTGCCATCAGTGACTCCTACGAGCAGTACTTC
>.|.|TRBJ2-5|TRBV7-3
CASSRARGETQYF
TGTGCCAGCAGCCGAGCCCGTGGGGAGACCCAGTACTTC